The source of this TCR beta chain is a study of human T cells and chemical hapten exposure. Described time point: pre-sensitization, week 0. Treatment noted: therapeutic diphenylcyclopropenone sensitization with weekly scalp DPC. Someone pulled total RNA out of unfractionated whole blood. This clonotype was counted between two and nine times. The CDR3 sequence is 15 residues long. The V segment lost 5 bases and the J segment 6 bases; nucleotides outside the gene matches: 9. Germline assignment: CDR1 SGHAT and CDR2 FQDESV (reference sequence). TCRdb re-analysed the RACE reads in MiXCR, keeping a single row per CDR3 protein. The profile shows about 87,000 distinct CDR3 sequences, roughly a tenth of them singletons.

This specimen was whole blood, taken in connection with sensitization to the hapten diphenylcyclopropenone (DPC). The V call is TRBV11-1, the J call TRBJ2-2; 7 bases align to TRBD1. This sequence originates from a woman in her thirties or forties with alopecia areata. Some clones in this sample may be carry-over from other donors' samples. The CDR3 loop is CASSDWTGGPGELFF. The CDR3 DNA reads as TGTGCCAGCAGCGATTGGACAGGTGGACCCGGGGAGCTGTTTTTT.